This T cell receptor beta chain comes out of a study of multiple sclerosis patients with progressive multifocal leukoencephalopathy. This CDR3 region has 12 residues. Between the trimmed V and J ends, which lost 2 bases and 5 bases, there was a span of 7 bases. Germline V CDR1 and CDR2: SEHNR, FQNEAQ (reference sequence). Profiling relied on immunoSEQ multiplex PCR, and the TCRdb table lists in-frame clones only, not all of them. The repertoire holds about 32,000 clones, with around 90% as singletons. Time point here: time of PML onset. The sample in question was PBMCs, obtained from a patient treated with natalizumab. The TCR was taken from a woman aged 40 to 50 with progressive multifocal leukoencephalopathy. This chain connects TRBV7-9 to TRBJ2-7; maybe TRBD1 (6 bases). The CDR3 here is CASSLRGNEQYF. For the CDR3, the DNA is TGTGCCAGCAGCTTAAGGGGGAACGAGCAGTACTTC.